The 18 T cell receptor beta chains given below trace back to one sample, sequenced in a study of T cells in Graves' hyperthyroidism and ophthalmopathy. RNA transcripts gave rise to amplified TCR beta CDR3 regions. The HTBI primer set drove a first-round RT-PCR of the TCR CDR3. TCRdb processed the multiplex PCR reads anew with MiXCR; each CDR3 protein has one entry. Counted here are 90,000 to 120,000 distinct CDR3 sequences, about a sixth occurring once; the ten biggest clones make up around two fifths. The sequencing input was blood. These receptor sequences come from a woman in her fifties or sixties with Graves' hyperthyroidism.

The J gene is TRBJ2-1, the V gene TRBV24-1; D not certain. Germline V gives CDR1 KGHDR, CDR2 SFDVKD. This CDR3 region has 12 residues. Trimming cost V 6 bases and J 5 bases, with 7 bases left between them. The CDR3 coding sequence is TGTGCCACCAGTTTCCGGGACAATGAGCAGTTCTTC. Translating gives CATSFRDNEQFF.

This clonotype was observed at least ten times. CDR3 loop: CSVGLAVYNEQFF. The CDR3, as DNA: TGCAGCGTTGGGCTAGCGGTGTACAATGAGCAGTTCTTC. The chain combines TRBV29-1 with TRBJ2-1; 7 bases are a match to TRBD2. CDR1 and CDR2 (germline): SQVTM, ANQGSEA. The J segment lost 4 bases and the V segment lost 4 bases, leaving 4 bases of the junction unmatched. The CDR3 runs 13 residues.

The sample holds many counts of this clonotype. The V and J genes are TRBV9 and TRBJ1-3; possible D gene TRBD1, 5 bases. The CDR3 consists of 15 residues. The germline gives CDR1 SGDLS, CDR2 YYNGEE. The V and J ends lost 2 bases and 3 bases respectively, with 12 bases between them. This CDR3 is CASSVDSWDGNTIYF. The CDR3 DNA reads TGTGCCAGCAGCGTCGACAGTTGGGATGGAAACACCATATATTTT.

In its sample, this clonotype was seen many times. This chain joins TRBV2 and TRBJ2-1, with D possibly TRBD1 on 5 matching bases. Per germline, CDR1 SNHLY and CDR2 FYNNEI. This CDR3 is 16 amino acids long. V shed 3 bases and J shed 2 bases, with 14 bases lying between them. Here the CDR3 reads CASSEGRNPTYNEQFF. The CDR3 region has the DNA TGTGCCAGCAGTGAGGGGCGCAATCCTACCTACAATGAGCAGTTCTTC.

This clonotype was counted at least ten times. The rearrangement joins TRBV2 to TRBJ1-2; unclear D gene. Looked up from germline, CDR1 is SNHLY and CDR2 is FYNNEI. Trimming left V 6 bases short and J 6 bases short, with 17 bases between. The CDR3 extends over 14 amino acids. Written as DNA, the CDR3 is TGTGCCAGCAGCGTTCTACGTGGGGATGATGGCTACACCTTC. Translating it yields CASSVLRGDDGYTF. The full variable domain, rest sourced from reference TRBV2 and TRBJ1-2, is EPEVTQTPSHQVTQMGQEVILRCVPISNHLYFYWYRQILGQKVEFLVSFYNNEISEKSEIFDDQFSVERPDGSNFTLKIRSTKLEDSAMYFCASSVLRGDDGYTFGSGTRLTVV.

At least ten counts were recorded for this clonotype. This chain's CDR3 is CASSGGGTSGANVLTF. DNA for the CDR3: TGTGCCAGCAGCGGAGGGGGAACCTCTGGGGCCAACGTCCTGACTTTC. The genes are TRBV7-9 and TRBJ2-6; D assignment may be TRBD1 or TRBD2 (6 bases each). Germline CDR1 and CDR2: SEHNR and FQNEAQ (reference sequence). The CDR3 covers 16 residues. V was clipped by 5 bases and J by 0 bases, with 11 bases between them.

This chain links TRBV6-5 with TRBJ2-7; TRBD1 matches 11 bases. The CDR3 contains 15 residues. The germline CDR1 and CDR2 sequences are MNHEY and SVGAGI. V dropped 0 bases and J dropped 5; count of bases not matched to a gene: 3. As DNA, the CDR3 is TGTGCCAGCAGTTACTCTTGGGACAGGGGGAACGAGCAGTACTTC. Its protein product is CASSYSWDRGNEQYF.

The chain has TRBV28 and TRBJ2-3; the D is unclear. Germline values: CDR1 MDHEN, CDR2 SYDVKM. The length of the CDR3 is 16 residues. Trimming shortened V by 2 bases and J by 6 bases, and 18 bases separated the two germline ends. The CDR3 coding sequence is TGTGCCAGCAGTTTACAATCCCCAATAAGGATGGATACGCAGTATTTT. Amino acids: CASSLQSPIRMDTQYF.

This clonotype turned up a few times. This chain joins TRBV7-8 and TRBJ2-7, with D unclear. With 1 base removed from V and 4 bases from J, the gap between germline ends came to 5 bases. Germline V CDR1 and CDR2: SGHVS, FQNEAQ. This CDR3 region has 12 residues. The CDR3 region has the DNA TGTGCCAGCAGCTTAGGGAAGTACGAGCAGTACGTC. It encodes CASSLGKYEQYV.

There are many counts of this clonotype. J is TRBJ1-1 and V is TRBV28; D remains ambiguous. V dropped 7 bases and J dropped 1 base, with 10 bases sitting between them. In germline, CDR1 is MDHEN, CDR2 SYDVKM. CDR3 size: 13 residues. CDR3 residues: CASTLGENTEAFF. For the CDR3, the DNA is TGTGCCAGCACGTTAGGAGAGAACACTGAAGCTTTCTTT. Full variable domain (rest looked up from reference TRBV28 and TRBJ1-1): DVKVTQSSRYLVKRTGEKVFLECVQDMDHENMFWYRQDPGLGLRLIYFSYDVKMKEKGDIPEGYSVSREKKERFSLILESASTNQTSMYLCASTLGENTEAFFGQGTRLTVV.

This clonotype was counted many times. The chain combines TRBV12-3 or TRBV12-4 with TRBJ1-1; D is undetermined. Trimming took off 6 bases at V and 6 bases at J, with 11 bases between the two ends. The CDR3 loop spans 12 amino acids. As DNA, the CDR3 is TGTGCCAGCAGCTCGCTTGGGGCTGAAGCTTTCTTT. This gives the protein CASSSLGAEAFF.

This clonotype was counted ten times or more. V usage is TRBV20-1 and J usage is TRBJ2-7; D is uncertain. The CDR3 consists of 13 residues. From germline, CDR1 is DFQATT and CDR2 SNEGSKA (reference sequence). Trimming cost V 0 bases and J 3 bases, with 9 bases left between them. The CDR3 sequence is CSARESINYEQYF. The CDR3 region has the DNA TGCAGTGCTAGAGAATCTATTAACTACGAGCAGTACTTC.

This clonotype was seen repeatedly, ten times or more. The chain recombines TRBV5-1 with TRBJ1-1; TRBD1 aligns across 9 bases. Germline CDR1 and CDR2: SGHRS and YFSETQ. The CDR3 consists of 14 residues. The ends lost 4 bases at V and 7 bases at J; junction bases unmatched: 8. The CDR3 sequence is CASSLLGQGVEAFF. CDR3 nucleotides: TGCGCCAGCAGCCTACTGGGACAGGGAGTTGAAGCTTTCTTT.

At least ten counts were recorded for this clonotype. The V and J genes are TRBV6-1 and TRBJ1-4, with a possible D match to TRBD1 (5 bases). Germline loops: CDR1 MNHNS, CDR2 SASEGT. The CDR3 loop spans 14 amino acids. Trimming removed 5 bases at V and 3 bases at J, with 10 bases between. CDR3 residues: CASSKMGANEKLFF. As DNA, the CDR3 is TGTGCCAGCAGTAAGATGGGGGCTAATGAAAAACTGTTTTTT.

The V gene is TRBV28, the J gene TRBJ2-7, with D perhaps TRBD1 or TRBD2 (5 bases each). V was clipped by 5 bases and J by 2 bases, with 19 bases between them. Germline CDR1 is MDHEN and CDR2 is SYDVKM. CDR3 length: 16 residues. CDR3 residues: CASSAPGSGRPYEQYF. The CDR3 coding sequence is TGTGCCAGCAGTGCTCCCGGGTCAGGGAGACCCTACGAGCAGTACTTC.

This clonotype was observed at least ten times. The V and J genes are TRBV3-1 and TRBJ2-3; D not certain. This CDR3 region has 15 residues. V shed 6 bases and J shed 2 bases, with 15 bases lying between them. Germline CDR1 and CDR2: LGHDT and YNNKEL (reference sequence). Here the CDR3 reads CASSLTGRTTDTQYF. CDR3 in DNA: TGTGCCAGCAGTCTGACCGGACGGACCACAGATACGCAGTATTTT.

A few counts support this clonotype. A much larger clonotype is one base distant, so this may be a read error. The rearrangement joins TRBV28 to TRBJ2-7, with D possibly being TRBD1 (5 bases). Germline CDR1 reads MDHEN; CDR2 reads SYDVKM. This CDR3 contains 14 residues. V lost 1 base and J 4 bases, leaving 11 bases between the germline ends. CDR3 in DNA: TGTGCCAGCAGTTTATATAGGGGTGGGTACGAGCAGTACTTC. Its protein is CASSLYRGGYEQYF.

This clonotype was recorded many times. This chain connects TRBV7-9 to TRBJ2-5; 9 bases agree with TRBD2. With 6 bases clipped from V and 1 base from J, the junction kept 6 bases outside the gene matches. Germline values: CDR1 SEHNR, CDR2 FQNEAQ (reference sequence). The CDR3 runs 15 residues. CDR3 sequence (DNA): TGTGCCAGCAGTCATCTAGCGGGGATCCAAGAGACCCAGTACTTC. It is translated as CASSHLAGIQETQYF.